The next 19 T cell receptor beta chains were all read from a single sample in a study of blood T cells in healthy people across ages. A sample-barcoded 5' primer and a J-beta primer mix were used in a second PCR of roughly 6 to 11 cycles. TCRdb called the 5' RACE reads again in MiXCR, with one record for every CDR3 protein. The profile shows under 1,000,000 distinct CDR3 sequences, about half of them singletons. The specimen sequenced was blood. The receptors were gathered from a man aged 80 or over in good health.

V is TRBV2 and J is TRBJ1-1; 7 nucleotides line up with TRBD1. This CDR3 has 11 residues. In germline, CDR1 is SNHLY, CDR2 FYNNEI. V gave up 7 bases and J gave up 4 bases; unmatched junction bases: 0. The CDR3 region is CASTGGTEAFF. CDR3 bases: TGTGCCAGCACAGGGGGCACTGAAGCTTTCTTT.

This clonotype came up a few times. The V call is TRBV20-1, the J call TRBJ1-2; no firm D call. V was clipped by 5 bases and J by 0 bases, with 10 bases between them. Germline V gives CDR1 DFQATT, CDR2 SNEGSKA (reference sequence). The CDR3 runs 13 residues. DNA of the CDR3: TGCAGTGCTGGGGAGCCTTCTAACTATGGCTACACCTTC. It is translated as CSAGEPSNYGYTF.

The CDR3 is CSATETGSNTEAFF. The CDR3 nucleotides are TGCAGTGCCACCGAGACAGGGTCGAACACTGAAGCTTTCTTT. This sequence joins TRBV29-1 and TRBJ1-1; TRBD1 matches 7 bases. CDR3 length equals 14 residues. Per germline, CDR1 SQVTM and CDR2 ANQGSEA. Looking up the rest from reference TRBV29-1 and TRBJ1-1 gives the full variable domain: SAVISQKPSRDICQRGTSLTIQCQVDSQVTMMFWYRQQPGQSLTLIATANQGSEATYESGFVIDKFPISRPNLTFSTLTVSNMSPEDSSIYLCSATETGSNTEAFFGQGTRLTVV.

This rearrangement joins TRBV6-5 to TRBJ2-1; D call uncertain. V was pared by 4 bases and J by 7 bases, with 8 bases between. The length of the CDR3 is 12 residues. In germline, CDR1 is MNHEY, CDR2 SVGAGI. CDR3 in DNA: TGTGCCAGCAGTTTGACCCAGAATGAGCAGTTCTTC. As protein: CASSLTQNEQFF.

This clonotype was detected a few times. V gene TRBV5-1 combines with J gene TRBJ1-1; D call uncertain. The germline V gene encodes CDR1 SGHRS and CDR2 YFSETQ. The V gene lost 0 bases and the J gene lost 3 bases, with 12 bases spanning the gap. CDR3 length: 15 amino acids. The CDR3 loop is CASSLAGAADTEAFF. CDR3 sequence (DNA): TGCGCCAGCAGCTTGGCGGGCGCGGCGGACACTGAAGCTTTCTTT.

Of note for this clonotype: This may stem from a read error, because a much larger clone lies one nucleotide away. The chain uses TRBV4-2 and TRBJ2-5, with unresolved D. The CDR3 contains 15 residues. Germline CDR1 LGHNA, CDR2 YNFKEQ. CDR3 bases: TGTGCCAGCAACCAAGATCTTTGGGCTTCGGAGACCCAGTACTTC. Protein product: CASNQDLWASETQYF.

This clonotype was detected ten times or more. The J gene is TRBJ2-7, the V gene TRBV7-8; D ambiguous. CDR1 is SGHVS, CDR2 FQNEAQ, per germline. This CDR3 is 13 amino acids long. Between the trimmed V and J ends, which lost 3 bases and 2 bases, there was a span of 8 bases. The CDR3 region is CASSFTGTYEQYF. DNA for the CDR3: TGTGCCAGCAGCTTCACCGGCACCTACGAGCAGTACTTC.

With regard to this clonotype: It may be a read error: a sequence one base away is much more abundant. The chain carries TRBV20-1 and TRBJ2-5, with 9 bases aligning to TRBD2. J was trimmed by 4 bases and V by 2 bases; bases with no gene match: 11. CDR3 length: 16 residues. In germline, CDR1 is DFQATT, CDR2 SNEGSKA (reference sequence). This CDR3 is CSARRPGPAGGETQYF. The CDR3 DNA reads TGCAGTGCTAGACGGCCGGGACCAGCGGGAGGAGAGACCCAGTACTTC.

This clonotype has just a few counts. The genes are TRBV20-1 and TRBJ1-4; 9 bases align to TRBD1. Germline V lookup: CDR1 DFQATT, CDR2 SNEGSKA (reference sequence). This CDR3 contains 14 residues. V was clipped by 6 bases and J by 5 bases; unmatched bases: 7. For the CDR3, the DNA is TGCAGTGCAACTAACAGGGGGCGGAATGAAAAACTGTTTTTT. This translates into CSATNRGRNEKLFF.

The rearrangement joins TRBV3-1 to TRBJ2-7; 14 bases line up with TRBD2. The trim removed 4 bases at V and 2 bases at J, leaving 4 bases unmatched. The CDR3 sequence is 16 residues long. Germline-derived CDR1 and CDR2 are LGHDT and YNNKEL (reference sequence). The CDR3 loop is CASSPRLAGGPYEQYF. The DNA for the CDR3 is TGTGCCAGCAGCCCCCGACTAGCGGGAGGGCCCTACGAGCAGTACTTC.

The V and J genes are TRBV6-5 and TRBJ2-2; perhaps TRBD2 as D (5 bases). The V end lost 5 bases, the J end lost 4 bases, and 11 bases lay between the germline ends. Per germline, CDR1 MNHEY and CDR2 SVGAGI. CDR3 length equals 14 residues. DNA for the CDR3: TGTGCCAGCAGTCCTGGACTCTCCACCGGGGAGCTGTTTTTT. Amino acid sequence: CASSPGLSTGELFF.

V usage is TRBV20-1 and J usage is TRBJ2-1, with D unclear. V was pared by 3 bases and J by 10 bases, with 16 bases between. Germline assignment: CDR1 DFQATT and CDR2 SNEGSKA (reference sequence). The length of the CDR3 is 13 residues. CDR3 sequence (DNA): TGCAGTGCTAGGACGGCTGGGGTCCACGAGCAGTTCTTC. This translates into CSARTAGVHEQFF.

As DNA, the CDR3 is TGTGCCAGCATCCTCGATCGATTGAGCACAGATACGCAGTATTTT. Translation gives CASILDRLSTDTQYF. This chain joins TRBV12-3 or TRBV12-4 and TRBJ2-3; D is uncertain. The CDR3 runs to 15 residues. V lost 7 bases, J lost 0 bases, and 14 bases lay in between.

This clonotype came up many times. This may be a read error, as it is one base from a much larger clone. The chain joins TRBV28 to TRBJ1-1, with D uncertain. V lost 5 bases and J lost 1, with 11 bases in between. This CDR3 comprises 14 residues. The germline V gene has CDR1 MDHEN and CDR2 SYDVKM. CDR3 nucleotide sequence: TGTGCCAGCAGTGTAAGGCCGCCGAACACTGAAGCTTTCTTT. This codes for CASSVRPPNTEAFF.

The chain couples TRBV7-2 to TRBJ2-5; D is possibly TRBD2 (6 bases). The better agreement between TRBJ2-7 and the DNA end casts doubt on the J call. The CDR3 spans 15 residues. CDR1 and CDR2 (germline): SGHTA, FQGNSA. The CDR3 protein is CASSLQSGESVEQYF. CDR3 sequence (DNA): TGTGCCAGCAGCTTACAGTCGGGAGAGTCGGTCGAGCAGTACTTC.

The count of this clonotype is one. The CDR3 region is CASSPGPGYEKLFF. The CDR3 region has the DNA TGTGCCAGCAGCCCGGGACCGGGTTATGAAAAACTGTTTTTT. The J gene is TRBJ1-4, the V gene TRBV12-3 or TRBV12-4; possible D gene TRBD1, 5 bases. The CDR3 contains 14 residues. Trimming stripped 6 bases from V and 6 bases from J, with 14 bases between.

In its sample, this clonotype was seen a few times. V gene TRBV4-2 combines with J gene TRBJ2-7; TRBD1 matches 7 bases. Germline CDR1 and CDR2: LGHNA and YNFKEQ. J was trimmed by 0 bases and V by 2 bases; bases with no gene match: 10. The CDR3 is 17 residues long. The CDR3 DNA reads as TGTGCCAGCAGCCAAACCCCAGGACAGGCTACCTCCTACGAGCAGTACTTC. This encodes CASSQTPGQATSYEQYF.

The chain combines TRBV20-1 with TRBJ1-5; possibly TRBD1 for D (6 bases). Deletions cut 4 bases from V and 2 bases from J, with 15 bases between. The CDR3 has 15 amino acids. CDR1 is DFQATT, CDR2 SNEGSKA, per germline (reference sequence). The CDR3 bases are TGCAGTGCTACCCCGTGGGGGGCCGGCAATCAGCCCCAGCATTTT. It encodes CSATPWGAGNQPQHF.

Notes on this clonotype: With a much larger clone just one base away, this may be a read error. V is TRBV6-2 or TRBV6-3 and J is TRBJ2-6; tentative D call: TRBD2 (6 bases). Trimming removed 6 bases at V and 0 bases at J, with 18 bases between. There are 18 residues in the CDR3. Germline V gives CDR1 MNHEY, CDR2 SVGEGT. For the CDR3, the DNA is TGTGCCAGCAGACATGACGGGGGATGGAGCTCTGGGGCCAACGTCCTGACTTTC. This translates into CASRHDGGWSSGANVLTF.